The rows below give T cell receptor beta chains drawn from one sample of a study of cytomegalovirus exposure and HLA in healthy donors. Measured with immunoSEQ multiplex PCR; TCRdb has only the in-frame clones, and not every one. This sample yields roughly 120,000 clones, of which approximately 68% are seen a single time; 1.5% to 2% belongs to the top ten. Input material: PBMCs. The receptors derive from a man aged 30-40 years in good health and CMV-seropositive. The CDR3 runs from the conserved cysteine through the conserved F or W. Fields, in order: J gene, clone size, V gene, D gene, CDR3 protein, CDR3 DNA. D genes are given only for firm matches. Not every row has a clone size; where given, it reads once, few, many or a size class.

TRBJ1-1,NA,TRBV6-6,NA,CASSRLSGVTEAFF,TGTGCCAGCAGCCGCCTGTCCGGGGTGACTGAAGCTTTCTTT
TRBJ2-3,once,TRBV27,NA,CASSLTQSPDTQYF,TGTGCCAGCAGTTTGACTCAATCGCCAGATACGCAGTATTTT
TRBJ1-1,few,TRBV6-6,NA,CASSPQGTEAFF,TGTGCCAGCAGCCCCCAGGGCACTGAAGCTTTCTTT
TRBJ2-3,NA,TRBV19,NA,CASSIGTGILSTDTQYF,TGTGCCAGTAGTATTGGAACAGGGATCTTGAGCACAGATACGCAGTATTTT
TRBJ1-1,NA,TRBV6-1,NA,CASSEFRGTLSAFF,TGTGCCAGCAGTGAATTCAGGGGCACTTTATCGGCTTTCTTT
TRBJ2-3,NA,TRBV4-1,TRBD2,CASSRWEGERTDTQYF,TGCGCCAGCAGCCGATGGGAGGGCGAGCGCACAGATACGCAGTATTTT
TRBJ2-3,NA,TRBV7-6,TRBD2,CASSLLGIAGLGDTQYF,TGTGCCAGCAGCTTACTTGGGATAGCGGGATTAGGAGATACGCAGTATTTT
TRBJ1-2,NA,TRBV9,NA,CASTDTAGLLGLKNYGYTF,TGTGCCAGCACCGATACAGCGGGATTGTTGGGACTGAAAAACTATGGCTACACCTTC
TRBJ2-5,NA,TRBV7-2,NA,CASSARGYQETQYF,TGTGCCAGCAGCGCCAGGGGTTACCAAGAGACCCAGTACTTC
TRBJ2-3,NA,TRBV5-1,TRBD1,CASSRRTGSTSTDTQYF,TGCGCCAGCAGCCGGAGGACAGGCTCTACTAGCACAGATACGCAGTATTTT
TRBJ2-1,NA,TRBV10-1,TRBD2,CASSRTSGDYNEQFF,TGCGCCAGCAGTCGGACTAGCGGGGATTACAATGAGCAGTTCTTC
TRBJ2-6,NA,TRBV10-1,NA,CASSDGGPNSGANVLTF,TGCGCCAGCAGTGACGGGGGACCGAACTCTGGGGCCAACGTCCTGACTTTC
TRBJ2-3,NA,TRBV5-5,NA,CASSRAGLTDTQYF,TGTGCCAGCAGCCGAGCGGGCCTCACAGATACGCAGTATTTT
TRBJ2-3,NA,TRBV5-4,TRBD2,CASSLRTSARATDTQYF,TGTGCCAGCAGCTTACGGACTAGCGCGAGAGCCACAGATACGCAGTATTTT
TRBJ2-7,NA,TRBV5-1,TRBD2,CASRVTSGSYEQYF,TGCGCCAGCAGGGTTACTAGCGGTTCCTACGAGCAGTACTTC
TRBJ1-5,NA,TRBV6-5,NA,CASSKGRAHQPQHF,TGTGCCAGCAGCAAAGGCAGGGCCCATCAGCCCCAGCATTTT
TRBJ2-2,NA,TRBV6-6,NA,CASSPETGTGELFF,TGTGCCAGCAGCCCGGAAACAGGGACCGGGGAGCTGTTTTTT
TRBJ2-7,NA,TRBV4-1,TRBD2,CASSQDFTSGHYEQYF,TGCGCCAGCAGCCAAGATTTCACTAGCGGCCATTACGAGCAGTACTTC
TRBJ2-3,few,TRBV7-6,NA,CASSSHPQSTQYF,TGTGCCAGCAGCTCCCACCCACAGAGTACGCAGTATTTT
TRBJ2-2,NA,TRBV6-5,NA,CASSYQQPNTGELFF,TGTGCCAGCAGTTACCAACAACCAAACACCGGGGAGCTGTTTTTT
TRBJ2-7,NA,TRBV5-4,TRBD2,CASSPLGGGGREQYF,TGTGCCAGCAGCCCCCTCGGCGGGGGAGGGCGTGAGCAGTACTTC
TRBJ1-5,NA,TRBV21-1,NA,CASSPHSGQISNQPQHF,TGTGCCAGCAGCCCACATTCAGGACAGATTAGCAATCAGCCCCAGCATTTT
TRBJ1-2,NA,TRBV6-5,TRBD1,CASSHYDRGLYGYTF,TGTGCCAGCAGCCACTATGACAGGGGTCTCTATGGCTACACCTTC
TRBJ2-1,NA,TRBV4-2,NA,CASSKGPRGAKGSDYNEQFF,TGTGCCAGCAGCAAAGGCCCCCGGGGGGCGAAGGGTTCGGACTACAATGAGCAGTTCTTC
TRBJ1-2,NA,TRBV10-3,NA,CAISESRREGRYGYTF,TGTGCCATCAGTGAGTCGCGTCGGGAGGGTCGCTATGGCTACACCTTC
TRBJ2-1,NA,TRBV19,NA,CASQGVIRNNEQFF,TGTGCCAGTCAAGGGGTGATCCGAAACAATGAGCAGTTCTTC
TRBJ1-1,NA,TRBV2,TRBD1,CASSGHRGHPEAFF,TGTGCCAGCAGTGGCCACAGGGGGCACCCTGAAGCTTTCTTT
TRBJ2-7,NA,TRBV9,TRBD2,CASSPRGAGGEQYF,TGTGCCAGCAGCCCCCGAGGAGCGGGAGGGGAGCAGTACTTC
TRBJ1-1,few,TRBV28,NA,CASSLFFGFGGMRAFF,TGTGCCAGCAGTTTATTTTTCGGGTTCGGGGGGATGAGGGCTTTCTTT
TRBJ1-6,NA,TRBV28,TRBD1,CASRPLWGQGGGNSPLHF,TGTGCCAGCAGACCCCTTTGGGGACAGGGGGGCGGTAATTCACCCCTCCACTTT
TRBJ1-1,few,TRBV19,NA,CASTSHFTEAFF,TGTGCCAGTACGAGCCACTTCACTGAAGCTTTCTTT
TRBJ1-4,NA,TRBV4-3,TRBD1,CASSRVRDRGIELFF,TGCGCCAGCAGCCGAGTCCGGGACAGGGGGATCGAACTGTTTTTT
TRBJ2-7,NA,TRBV9,TRBD1,CASSVGQGAPYEQYF,TGTGCCAGCAGCGTAGGACAGGGAGCCCCCTACGAGCAGTACTTC
TRBJ1-1,NA,TRBV14,NA,CASSLGQMNTEAFF,TGTGCCAGCAGCCTCGGACAGATGAACACTGAAGCTTTCTTT
TRBJ2-1,NA,TRBV10-3,NA,CAITGSPGEQFF,TGTGCCATCACTGGTAGTCCTGGTGAGCAGTTCTTC
TRBJ2-6,NA,TRBV19,TRBD1,CASTPDRAGANVLTF,TGTGCCAGTACCCCGGACAGGGCTGGGGCCAACGTCCTGACTTTC
TRBJ2-5,once,TRBV14,NA,CASSQIGETQYF,TGTGCCAGCAGCCAAATCGGAGAGACCCAGTACTTC
TRBJ1-4,NA,TRBV28,TRBD1,CASSFGQGRTEKLFF,TGTGCCAGCAGTTTTGGACAGGGTAGGACTGAAAAACTGTTTTTT
TRBJ2-5,few,TRBV9,TRBD2,CASSVGTGTSGRETQYF,TGTGCCAGCAGCGTAGGGACGGGGACTAGCGGGAGAGAGACCCAGTACTTC
TRBJ1-4,once,TRBV5-1,NA,CASRDQGTNEKLFF,TGCGCCAGCAGGGACCAGGGGACTAATGAAAAACTGTTTTTT
TRBJ2-5,NA,TRBV4-3,NA,CASSQELSGEQYF,TGCGCCAGCAGCCAAGAACTATCAGGGGAGCAGTACTTC
TRBJ2-1,NA,TRBV5-4,TRBD1,CASRPTGLDYNEQFF,TGTGCCAGCAGGCCGACAGGGTTGGACTACAATGAGCAGTTCTTC
TRBJ1-2,few,TRBV5-6,NA,CASSFGANNYGYTF,TGTGCCAGCAGCTTCGGAGCGAATAACTATGGCTACACCTTC
TRBJ1-4,once,TRBV7-8,TRBD1,CASSPLSGGEKLFF,TGTGCCAGCAGCCCACTATCAGGGGGGGAAAAACTGTTTTTT
TRBJ2-7,NA,TRBV4-1,TRBD1,CASSRQDGTGGYEQYF,TGCGCCAGCAGCCGCCAAGACGGGACAGGGGGCTACGAGCAGTACTTC
TRBJ2-1,NA,TRBV9,NA,CASSAWDKHSEQFF,TGTGCCAGCAGCGCTTGGGACAAACACTCCGAGCAGTTCTTC
TRBJ1-1,NA,TRBV30,NA,CAWREMGGDHTEAFF,TGTGCCTGGAGGGAGATGGGAGGGGATCACACTGAAGCTTTCTTT
TRBJ2-3,few,TRBV7-2,TRBD2,CASSFSGGIDTQYF,TGTGCCAGCAGCTTTTCGGGAGGTATAGATACGCAGTATTTT
TRBJ2-3,once,TRBV7-2,NA,CASSSADTQYF,TGTGCCAGCAGCTCGGCAGATACGCAGTATTTT
TRBJ2-7,NA,TRBV14,TRBD2,CASSQGPSGRTYEQYF,TGTGCCAGCAGCCAAGGTCCTAGCGGGAGAACCTACGAGCAGTACTTC
TRBJ2-2,few,TRBV6-5,TRBD2,CASSRLAVNTGELFF,TGTGCCAGCAGTCGACTAGCGGTGAACACCGGGGAGCTGTTTTTT
TRBJ2-3,NA,TRBV5-1,TRBD2,CATTAGGGTDTQYF,TGCGCCACAACGGCGGGGGGCGGCACAGATACGCAGTATTTT
TRBJ2-3,NA,TRBV10-3,TRBD2,CAISESSPSGSSYTQYF,TGTGCCATCAGTGAGTCGTCGCCTAGCGGGAGCTCATATACGCAGTATTTT
TRBJ2-1,once,TRBV5-4,TRBD2,CASSFWAGDTYNEQFF,TGTGCCAGCAGCTTTTGGGCGGGAGATACCTACAATGAGCAGTTCTTC
TRBJ2-1,NA,TRBV13,NA,CASSLWGESYNEQFF,TGTGCCAGCAGCTTATGGGGGGAGTCCTACAATGAGCAGTTCTTC